This T cell receptor (beta chain) emerged from a study of beta chain features in type 1 diabetes. V was clipped by 5 bases and J by 7 bases; unmatched bases: 7. In germline, CDR1 is MNHEY, CDR2 SVGAGI. The CDR3 has 14 amino acids. Sequenced material consisted of expressed TCRB transcripts (all of the isolated RNA was reverse transcribed). Data came from immunoSEQ multiplex PCR; TCRdb stores just in-frame clones and leaves some out. In the table there are 900,000 or so clones, roughly 15% of which are singletons. Sequenced sample: naive CD4+ T cells from blood. This chain connects TRBV6-5 to TRBJ2-7; TRBD2 agrees at 11 bases. The sequence derives from a woman in her late teens or twenties in good health. The CDR3 region is CASSLIAGGGEQYF. The CDR3 DNA reads TGTGCCAGCAGTCTCATAGCGGGAGGGGGGGAGCAGTACTTC.